A single sample gave rise to the 20 T cell receptor beta chains below, sequenced in a study of lung T cells in sarcoidosis with Löfgren's syndrome. TCRdb recomputed calls from the reads with MiXCR, one row per CDR3 protein. Of roughly 63,000 distinct CDR3 sequences in the sample, 21% are singletons; the top ten hold approximately 2.4%. Sequenced input: CD4+ T cells from PBMCs. These receptors were taken from a human donor with sarcoidosis (Löfgren's syndrome or another form), or a control subject (not recorded which).

There are many counts of this clonotype. One end of the junction fails to match germline, which may point to a read error. J is TRBJ1-4 and V is TRBV20-1; the D is unclear. This CDR3 has 13 amino acids. In germline, CDR1 is DFQATT, CDR2 SNEGSKA (reference sequence). In nucleotides, the CDR3 is TGCAGTGCGCATAAAGTAGACAATGGAAAACTGTTTTTT. Translation gives CSAHKVDNGKLFF.

This clonotype was seen many times. The V gene is TRBV3-1, the J gene TRBJ2-3; D may match TRBD1 or TRBD2 (5 bases each). Per the germline V gene, CDR1 is LGHDT and CDR2 is YNNKEL (reference sequence). Trimming removed 0 bases at V and 14 bases at J, with 15 bases between. CDR3 size: 13 residues. The DNA for the CDR3 is TGTGCCAGCAGCCAAGATCCCGGGGCGCAGGGGTATTTT. Its protein is CASSQDPGAQGYF.

This clonotype was detected a few times. The V and J genes are TRBV5-4 and TRBJ2-1; 7 bases line up with TRBD2. CDR3 length: 15 amino acids. CDR1 is SGHNT and CDR2 is YYREEE in the germline V gene (reference sequence). With V trimmed by 4 bases and J by 5 bases, 9 bases remained unmatched. In DNA form, the CDR3 reads TGTGCCAGCAGCCACGGGTGGCTAGCGGACAATGAGCAGTTCTTC. It encodes CASSHGWLADNEQFF.

This clonotype showed up just a few times. Compared with germline, one end of the junction differs, possibly owing to a read error. The chain combines TRBV3-1 with TRBJ2-1; 8 nucleotides line up with TRBD2. This CDR3 region has 15 residues. CDR1 LGHDT and CDR2 YNNKEL come from the germline V gene (reference sequence). The CDR3 here is CASSQGTSPYNERFF. CDR3 sequence (DNA): TGTGCCAGCAGCCAAGGGACTAGCCCCTACAATGAGCGGTTCTTC.

Comment on this clonotype: A much larger clone is a single base away; this may be a read error. The chain employs TRBV16 and TRBJ1-5, with 10 bases fitting TRBD1. The germline V gene encodes CDR1 KGHSY and CDR2 FQNENV. V shed 0 bases and J 2 bases; nucleotides not matched to a gene: 10. The CDR3 sequence is 19 residues long. The CDR3 nucleotides read TGTGCCAGCAGCCAATCGATTGGGACAGGGGACATTGGCAATCAGCCCCAGCATTTT. Translated, it gives CASSQSIGTGDIGNQPQHF.

Concerning this clonotype itself: This may be a read error: a much more frequent sequence differs by one nucleotide. This chain links TRBV27 with TRBJ1-1; TRBD1 agrees at 7 bases. CDR3 size: 14 residues. Germline V CDR1 and CDR2: MNHEY, SMNVEV (reference sequence). Trimming removed 11 bases from V and 1 base from J; junction bases left unmatched: 10. The CDR3: CAGRKDRANTEAFF. CDR3 DNA sequence: TGTGCCGGCCGGAAAGACAGGGCGAACACTGAAGCTTTCTTT.

This chain connects TRBV11-2 to TRBJ2-5, with TRBD1 matching 7 bases. Germline V gives CDR1 SGHAT, CDR2 FQNNGV. The V segment lost 2 bases and the J segment 1 base; nucleotides outside the gene matches: 7. The CDR3 contains 16 residues. The CDR3 sequence: CASSLFSGQPQETQYF. In nucleotides, the CDR3 is TGTGCCAGCAGCTTATTCTCGGGACAGCCCCAAGAGACCCAGTACTTC.

This clonotype was observed a few times. This chain joins TRBV7-9 and TRBJ2-3, with D possibly matching TRBD1 (6 bases). CDR3 size: 14 residues. V was clipped by 2 bases and J by 3 bases, with 9 bases between them. Per the germline V gene, CDR1 is SEHNR and CDR2 is FQNEAQ (reference sequence). This chain's CDR3 is CASSLKGETDTQYF. As DNA, the CDR3 is TGTGCCAGCAGCTTAAAGGGGGAGACAGATACGCAGTATTTT. Based on the CDR3 plus reference TRBV7-9 and TRBJ2-3, the full variable domain is DTGVSQNPRHKITKRGQNVTFRCDPISEHNRLYWYRQTLGQGPEFLTYFQNEAQLEKSRLLSDRFSAERPKGSFSTLEIQRTEQGDSAMYLCASSLKGETDTQYFGPGTRLTVL.

This clonotype was observed at least ten times. The chain couples TRBV6-1 to TRBJ2-1; D is ambiguous. V gave up 5 bases and J gave up 9 bases, with 11 bases separating them. CDR3 length: 12 residues. The germline V gene has CDR1 MNHNS and CDR2 SASEGT. The CDR3 is CASSPLFSEQFF. As DNA, the CDR3 is TGTGCCAGCAGTCCCCTTTTTAGTGAGCAGTTCTTC.

At least ten counts were recorded for this clonotype. This chain uses TRBV2 with TRBJ2-6; 8 nucleotides match TRBD2. V shed 6 bases and J 0 bases; nucleotides not matched to a gene: 4. The CDR3 spans 16 residues. Germline V gene data show CDR1 as SNHLY and CDR2 as FYNNEI. The CDR3 sequence is CASRPGLGSGANVLTF. CDR3 in DNA: TGTGCCAGCAGACCGGGACTAGGCTCTGGGGCCAACGTCCTGACTTTC.

There are a few counts of this clonotype. The chain employs TRBV12-3 or TRBV12-4 and TRBJ2-2; 12 positions match TRBD2. This CDR3 region has 14 residues. The trim removed 6 bases at V and 7 bases at J, leaving 3 bases unmatched. As DNA, the CDR3 is TGTGCCAGCAGCCTAGCGGGAGGGAACGGGGAGCTGTTTTTT. Its protein is CASSLAGGNGELFF.

As to this clonotype: The junction departs from the called germline gene at one end, perhaps through a read error. The gene calls are TRBV18 and TRBJ2-2, with D perhaps TRBD2 (6 bases). The CDR3 sequence is 18 residues long. Germline CDR1 KGHSH, CDR2 LQKENI. Here the CDR3 reads CAGSPPRDLPANTGELFF. For the CDR3, the DNA is TGTGCCGGCTCACCACCCCGGGACTTACCTGCGAACACCGGGGAGCTGTTTTTT.

This clonotype was seen at least ten times. The chain combines TRBV28 with TRBJ2-3; D is possibly TRBD1 or TRBD2 (5 bases each). Trimming removed 6 bases from V and 3 bases from J, with 19 bases in between. This CDR3 region has 16 residues. Germline CDR1 and CDR2: MDHEN and SYDVKM. The CDR3: CASSSRWDVRTDTQYF. The CDR3 bases are TGTGCCAGCAGCTCACGATGGGACGTCCGGACAGATACGCAGTATTTT.

At least ten counts were recorded for this clonotype. The chain carries TRBV28 and TRBJ1-3, with D possibly TRBD1 on 5 matching bases. The CDR3 runs 16 residues. Trimming took 3 bases from V and 1 from J, leaving 13 bases between them. Germline V gives CDR1 MDHEN, CDR2 SYDVKM. In DNA, the CDR3 is TGTGCCAGCAGTTTTGACAGCGGAGGTTCTGGAAACACCATATATTTT. Its translation: CASSFDSGGSGNTIYF.

This clonotype was detected a few times. The genes are TRBV20-1 and TRBJ2-1; 15 nucleotides align to TRBD2. The CDR3 contains 17 residues. V trimming: 1 base; J trimming: 1 base; junction bases outside the gene matches: 2. CDR1 is DFQATT and CDR2 is SNEGSKA in the germline V gene (reference sequence). CDR3 bases: TGCAGTGCTAGAGCTGGGACTAGCGGGGGGTCCTACAATGAGCAGTTCTTC. Amino acids: CSARAGTSGGSYNEQFF.

This clonotype has a count of ten or more. The genes are TRBV6-1 and TRBJ1-5, with D uncertain. Looked up from germline, CDR1 is MNHNS and CDR2 is SASEGT. CDR3 length: 13 amino acids. Trimming took 9 bases from V and 7 from J, leaving 16 bases between them. The chain's CDR3 is CASRKGRGQPQHF. Here the CDR3 DNA reads TGTGCCAGTCGGAAAGGCCGCGGCCAGCCCCAGCATTTT.

This clonotype occurred many times. This chain uses TRBV24-1 with TRBJ2-5; 9 bases match TRBD2. Germline-derived CDR1 and CDR2 are KGHDR and SFDVKD. This CDR3 comprises 14 residues. Germline trimming cut 4 bases from V and 8 bases from J; bases unmatched to any gene: 7. CDR3 loop: CATSEGTAGGTQYF. The CDR3 coding sequence is TGTGCCACCAGTGAGGGGACAGCGGGGGGAACCCAGTACTTC.

As regards this clonotype: This may be a read error: a much more frequent sequence differs by one nucleotide. The V call is TRBV20-1, the J call TRBJ2-3; no clear D. CDR3 length: 15 residues. Trimming stripped 5 bases from V and 2 bases from J, with 17 bases between. Germline CDR1 and CDR2: DFQATT and SNEGSKA (reference sequence). The CDR3 nucleotides read TGCAGTGCTGGACGTGGCCTCCTAGACACAGATACGCAGTATTTT. Amino acids: CSAGRGLLDTDTQYF.

Note on this clonotype: A single base separates this from a much larger clone, so it may be a read error. As the CDR3 is not closed by the conserved phenylalanine or tryptophan, this likely results from a read error. The limits of the CDR3 on the DNA are not certain, so only TCRdb's listed CDR3 is given. The chain links TRBV20-1 to TRBJ1-1; TRBD1, the table's D call, was not compared with the DNA. Germline CDR1 DFQATT, CDR2 SNEGSKA (reference sequence). The CDR3 region is 11 residues in length, termini included. CDR3 in amino acids: CSAGPGGASFL.

This clonotype has at least ten counts. The chain carries TRBV24-1 and TRBJ2-7; 8 bases are a match to TRBD1. CDR3 size: 15 residues. Trimming removed 2 bases from V and 2 bases from J; junction bases left unmatched: 4. Germline CDR1 reads KGHDR; CDR2 reads SFDVKD. This CDR3 reads CATSDSGQGTYEQYF. The CDR3 coding sequence is TGTGCCACCAGTGATTCCGGACAGGGAACCTACGAGCAGTACTTC.